This T cell receptor (beta chain) appears in the sequencing data of a study of control samples from healthy donors and cancer patients. Repertoires were generated with immunoSEQ multiplex PCR, while TCRdb's copy carries only in-frame clones and drops some. The table records under 100,000 clones, 85% to 95% of them present only once. CDR3 length: 14 residues. The V and J ends lost 0 bases and 7 bases respectively, with 7 bases between them. Germline V lookup: CDR1 LNHDA, CDR2 SQIVND (reference sequence). V and J are TRBV19 and TRBJ1-6; D is unclear. Sequencing input: blood. The TCR was taken from a woman in her 30s in good health. The CDR3 here is CASSIEGLNSPLHF. As DNA, the CDR3 is TGTGCCAGTAGTATAGAAGGCCTCAATTCACCCCTCCACTTT. Using reference TRBV19 and TRBJ1-6 for the parts outside the CDR3, the full variable domain is DGGITQSPKYLFRKEGQNVTLSCEQNLNHDAMYWYRQDPGQGLRLIYYSQIVNDFQKGDIAEGYSVSREKKESFPLTVTSAQKNPTAFYLCASSIEGLNSPLHFGNGTRLTVT.